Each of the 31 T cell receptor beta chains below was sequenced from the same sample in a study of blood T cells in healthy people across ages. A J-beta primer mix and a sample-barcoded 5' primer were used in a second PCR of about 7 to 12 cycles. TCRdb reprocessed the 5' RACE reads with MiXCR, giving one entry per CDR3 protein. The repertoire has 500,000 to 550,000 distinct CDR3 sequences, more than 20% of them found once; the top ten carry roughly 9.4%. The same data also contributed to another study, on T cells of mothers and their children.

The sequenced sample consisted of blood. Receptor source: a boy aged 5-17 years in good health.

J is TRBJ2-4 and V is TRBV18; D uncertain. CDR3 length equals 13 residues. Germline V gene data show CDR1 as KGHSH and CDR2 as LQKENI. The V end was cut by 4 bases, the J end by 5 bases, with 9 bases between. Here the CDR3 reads CASSLSRENIQYF. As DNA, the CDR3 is TGTGCCAGCTCACTCTCGCGAGAAAACATTCAGTACTTC.

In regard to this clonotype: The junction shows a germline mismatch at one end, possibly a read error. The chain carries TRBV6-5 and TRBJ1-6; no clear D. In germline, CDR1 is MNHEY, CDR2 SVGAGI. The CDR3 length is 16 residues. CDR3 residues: CANSYAESSYNSPLHF. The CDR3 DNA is TGTGCCAACAGTTACGCGGAAAGCTCCTATAATTCACCCCTCCACTTT.

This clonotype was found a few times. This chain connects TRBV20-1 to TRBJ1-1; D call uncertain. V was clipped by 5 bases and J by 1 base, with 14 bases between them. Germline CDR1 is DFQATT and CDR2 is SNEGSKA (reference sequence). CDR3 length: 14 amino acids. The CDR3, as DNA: TGCAGTGCTCGCCGACTGAGATCGAACACTGAAGCTTTCTTT. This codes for CSARRLRSNTEAFF.

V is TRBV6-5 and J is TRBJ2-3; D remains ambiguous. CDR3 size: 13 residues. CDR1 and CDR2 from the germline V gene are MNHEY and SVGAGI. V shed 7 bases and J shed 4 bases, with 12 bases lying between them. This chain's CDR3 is CASTGPWADTQYF. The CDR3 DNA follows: TGTGCCAGCACCGGCCCTTGGGCAGATACGCAGTATTTT.

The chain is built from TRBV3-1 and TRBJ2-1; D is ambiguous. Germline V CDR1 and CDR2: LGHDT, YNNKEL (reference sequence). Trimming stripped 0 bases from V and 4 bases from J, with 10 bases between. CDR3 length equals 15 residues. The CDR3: CASSQDYQTYNEQFF. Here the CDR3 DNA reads TGTGCCAGCAGCCAAGACTACCAAACATACAATGAGCAGTTCTTC.

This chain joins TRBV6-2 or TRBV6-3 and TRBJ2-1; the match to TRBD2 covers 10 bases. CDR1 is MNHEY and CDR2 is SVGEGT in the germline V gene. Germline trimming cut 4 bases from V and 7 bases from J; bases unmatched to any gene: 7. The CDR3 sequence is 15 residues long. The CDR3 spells CASSSLAGVQNEQFF. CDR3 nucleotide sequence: TGTGCCAGCAGTTCTCTAGCGGGGGTTCAAAATGAGCAGTTCTTC.

As DNA, the CDR3 is TGTGCCAGCAGTTTTAACGGGGCGCGTTTAGGCTACACCTTC. This codes for CASSFNGARLGYTF. The chain couples TRBV12-3 or TRBV12-4 to TRBJ1-2, with a tentative D call TRBD1 (5 bases). With 3 bases removed from V and 8 bases from J, the gap between germline ends came to 16 bases. The CDR3 consists of 14 residues.

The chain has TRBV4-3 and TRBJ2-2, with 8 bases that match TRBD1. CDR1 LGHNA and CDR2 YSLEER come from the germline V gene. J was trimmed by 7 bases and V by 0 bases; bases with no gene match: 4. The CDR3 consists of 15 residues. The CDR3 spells CASSQEQGVSGELFF. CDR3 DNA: TGCGCCAGCAGCCAAGAACAGGGGGTTAGCGGGGAGCTGTTTTTT.

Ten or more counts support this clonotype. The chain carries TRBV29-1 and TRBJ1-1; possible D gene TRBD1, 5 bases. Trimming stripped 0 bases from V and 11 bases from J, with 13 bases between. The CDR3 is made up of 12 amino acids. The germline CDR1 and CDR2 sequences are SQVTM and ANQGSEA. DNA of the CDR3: TGCAGCGTTGAAGATGAGGAGCGGGGGGCTTTCTTT. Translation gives CSVEDEERGAFF.

The CDR3: CASSSSSWTANTEAFF. In DNA form, the CDR3 reads TGTGCCAGCAGCTCGTCTTCTTGGACAGCGAACACTGAAGCTTTCTTT. This chain uses TRBV7-8 with TRBJ1-1, with D perhaps matching TRBD1 (6 bases). Germline CDR1 and CDR2: SGHVS and FQNEAQ. The CDR3 has 16 residues. The V and J ends lost 4 bases and 1 base respectively, with 16 bases between them.

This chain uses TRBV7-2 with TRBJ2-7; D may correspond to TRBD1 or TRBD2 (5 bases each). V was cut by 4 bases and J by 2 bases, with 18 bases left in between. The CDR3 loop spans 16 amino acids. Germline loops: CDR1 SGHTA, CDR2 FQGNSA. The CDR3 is CASSSRRSGSAYEQYF. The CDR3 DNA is TGTGCCAGCAGCTCCAGGAGGTCAGGGAGTGCCTACGAGCAGTACTTC.

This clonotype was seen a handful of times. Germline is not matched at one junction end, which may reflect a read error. CDR3 residues: CASSQETGASCEQYF. The DNA for the CDR3 is TGCGCCAGCAGCCAAGAAACAGGGGCCTCCTGCGAGCAGTACTTC. This sequence joins TRBV4-3 and TRBJ2-5, with 7 bases fitting TRBD1. The J call is uncertain, as TRBJ2-7 better fits the DNA end. The CDR3 has 15 residues. Germline CDR1 is LGHNA and CDR2 is YSLEER.

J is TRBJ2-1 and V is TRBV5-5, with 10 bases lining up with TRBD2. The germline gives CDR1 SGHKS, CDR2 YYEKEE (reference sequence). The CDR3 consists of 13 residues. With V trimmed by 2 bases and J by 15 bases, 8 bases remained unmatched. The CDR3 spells CASSFHLAGDPFF. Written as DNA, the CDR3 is TGTGCCAGCAGCTTTCATCTAGCGGGGGACCCGTTCTTC.

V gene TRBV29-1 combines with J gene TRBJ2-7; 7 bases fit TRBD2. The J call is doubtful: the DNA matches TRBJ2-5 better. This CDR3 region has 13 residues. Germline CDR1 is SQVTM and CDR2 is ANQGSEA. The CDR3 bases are TGCAGCGTTGATGGGGGGGGTACTGAGACCCAGTACTTC. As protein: CSVDGGGTETQYF.

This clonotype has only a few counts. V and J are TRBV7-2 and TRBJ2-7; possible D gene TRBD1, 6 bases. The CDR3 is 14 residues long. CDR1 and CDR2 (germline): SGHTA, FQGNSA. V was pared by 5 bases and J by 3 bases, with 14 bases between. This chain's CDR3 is CASSPRGQNYEQYF. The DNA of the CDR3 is TGTGCCAGCAGCCCCAGGGGTCAGAACTACGAGCAGTACTTC.

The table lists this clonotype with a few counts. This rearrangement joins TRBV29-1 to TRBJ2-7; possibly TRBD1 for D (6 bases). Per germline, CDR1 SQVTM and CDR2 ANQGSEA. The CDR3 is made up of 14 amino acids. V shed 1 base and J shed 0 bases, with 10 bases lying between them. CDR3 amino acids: CSVEVTGPSYEQYF. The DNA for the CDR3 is TGCAGCGTTGAAGTGACAGGACCCTCCTACGAGCAGTACTTC.

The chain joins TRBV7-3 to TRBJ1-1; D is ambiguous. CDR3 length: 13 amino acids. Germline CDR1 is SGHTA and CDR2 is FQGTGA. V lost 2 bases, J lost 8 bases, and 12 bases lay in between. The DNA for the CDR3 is TGTGCCAGCAGCTTAGACCCCCATGGAGAAGCTTTCTTT. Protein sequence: CASSLDPHGEAFF.

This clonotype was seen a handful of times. CDR3 nucleotides: TGTGCCAGCAGCTTAGGTCATAACAGGGGCTCCGAGCAGTACTTC. Its protein is CASSLGHNRGSEQYF. V usage is TRBV13 and J usage is TRBJ2-5, with TRBD1 matching over 7 bases. The DNA end is a closer match to TRBJ2-7, so the J assignment may be wrong. The CDR3 loop spans 15 amino acids. Germline V gene sequence: CDR1 PRHDT, CDR2 FYEKMQ (reference sequence).

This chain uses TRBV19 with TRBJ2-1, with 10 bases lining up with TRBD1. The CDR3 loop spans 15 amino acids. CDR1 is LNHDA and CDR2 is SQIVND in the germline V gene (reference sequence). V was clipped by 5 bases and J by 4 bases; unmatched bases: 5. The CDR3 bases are TGTGCCAGTAGTGCGGGACAGGGGAAATACAATGAGCAGTTCTTC. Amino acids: CASSAGQGKYNEQFF.

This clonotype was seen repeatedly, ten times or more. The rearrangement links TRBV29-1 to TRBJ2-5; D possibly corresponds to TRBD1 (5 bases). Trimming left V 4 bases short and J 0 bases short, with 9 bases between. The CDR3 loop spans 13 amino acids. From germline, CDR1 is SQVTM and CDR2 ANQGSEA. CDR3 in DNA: TGCAGCGTTGTAGTAGGGGACCAAGAGACCCAGTACTTC. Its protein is CSVVVGDQETQYF.

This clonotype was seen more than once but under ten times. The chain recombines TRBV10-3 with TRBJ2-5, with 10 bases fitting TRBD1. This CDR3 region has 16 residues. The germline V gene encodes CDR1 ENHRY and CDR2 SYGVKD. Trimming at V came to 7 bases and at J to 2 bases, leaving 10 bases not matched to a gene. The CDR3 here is CAIKPAPGQGQETQYF. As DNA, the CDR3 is TGTGCCATCAAACCGGCGCCGGGACAGGGGCAAGAGACCCAGTACTTC.

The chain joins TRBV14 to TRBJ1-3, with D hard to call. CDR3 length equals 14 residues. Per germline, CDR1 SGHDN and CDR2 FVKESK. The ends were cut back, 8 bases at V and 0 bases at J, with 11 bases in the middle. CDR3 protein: CASAQVDSGNTIYF. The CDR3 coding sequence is TGTGCCAGCGCGCAGGTGGACTCTGGAAACACCATATATTTT. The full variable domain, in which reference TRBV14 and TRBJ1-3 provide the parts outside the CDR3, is EAGVTQFPSHSVIEKGQTVTLRCDPISGHDNLYWYRRVMGKEIKFLLHFVKESKQDESGMPNNRFLAERTGGTYSTLKVQPAELEDSGVYFCASAQVDSGNTIYFGEGSWLTVV.

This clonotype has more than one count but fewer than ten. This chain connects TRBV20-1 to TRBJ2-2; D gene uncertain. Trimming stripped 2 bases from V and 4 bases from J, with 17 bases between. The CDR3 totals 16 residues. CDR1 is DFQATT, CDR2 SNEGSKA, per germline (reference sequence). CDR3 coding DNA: TGCAGTGCTAGACCATCCACCGGTAGGGTCACCGGGGAGCTGTTTTTT. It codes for CSARPSTGRVTGELFF.

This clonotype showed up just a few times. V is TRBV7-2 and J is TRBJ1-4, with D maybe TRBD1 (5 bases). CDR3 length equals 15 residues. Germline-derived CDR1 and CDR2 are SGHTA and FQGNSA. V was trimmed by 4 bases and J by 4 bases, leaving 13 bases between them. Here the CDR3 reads CASSSSTVLNEKLFF. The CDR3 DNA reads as TGTGCCAGCAGCTCCTCGACAGTTCTTAATGAAAAACTGTTTTTT.

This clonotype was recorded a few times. The CDR3 loop reads CASSWAGTGGGETQYF. In DNA, the CDR3 is TGTGCCAGCAGTTGGGCCGGGACAGGGGGCGGAGAGACCCAGTACTTC. This chain uses TRBV12-3 or TRBV12-4 with TRBJ2-5, with 12 bases matching TRBD1. The CDR3 spans 16 residues. V lost 4 bases to trimming and J lost 4 bases; unmatched junction nucleotides: 7.

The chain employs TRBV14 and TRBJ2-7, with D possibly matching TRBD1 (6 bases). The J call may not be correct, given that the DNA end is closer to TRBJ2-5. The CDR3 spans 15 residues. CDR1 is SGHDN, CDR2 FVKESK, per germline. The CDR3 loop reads CASSEEDSRQETQYF. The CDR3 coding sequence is TGTGCCAGCAGCGAGGAGGACAGCAGACAAGAGACCCAGTACTTC.

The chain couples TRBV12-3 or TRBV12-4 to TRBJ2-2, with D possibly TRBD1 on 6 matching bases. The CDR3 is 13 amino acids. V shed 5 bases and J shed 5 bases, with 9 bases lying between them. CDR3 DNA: TGTGCCAGCAGTCGGGACACAACCGGGGAGCTGTTTTTT. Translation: CASSRDTTGELFF.

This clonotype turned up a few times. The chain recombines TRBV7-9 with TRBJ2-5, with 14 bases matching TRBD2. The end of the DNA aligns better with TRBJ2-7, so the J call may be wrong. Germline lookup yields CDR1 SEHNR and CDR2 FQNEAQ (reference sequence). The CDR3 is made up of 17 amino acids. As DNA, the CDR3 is TGTGCCAGCAGCCCCGGGACTAGCGGGAGCGTTTCCTACGAGCAGTACTTC. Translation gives CASSPGTSGSVSYEQYF.

CDR3: CASSLIRGASYEQYF. CDR3 nucleotides: TGTGCCAGCAGCTTGATTCGGGGGGCCTCCTACGAGCAGTACTTC. The J gene is TRBJ2-5, the V gene TRBV5-5, with D maybe TRBD2 (7 bases). The J call could be wrong; TRBJ2-7 is a better fit for the DNA end. The CDR3 loop spans 15 amino acids. Germline V CDR1 and CDR2: SGHKS, YYEKEE (reference sequence).

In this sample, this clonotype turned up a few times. CDR3 amino acids: CASSYRGFGNEQYF. CDR3 sequence (DNA): TGTGCCAGCAGTTACAGGGGGTTTGGCAACGAGCAGTACTTC. The chain uses TRBV6-2 or TRBV6-3 and TRBJ2-7; D is perhaps TRBD1 (6 bases). V was pared by 2 bases and J by 5 bases, with 13 bases between. CDR3 length: 14 amino acids. Germline V gene data show CDR1 as MNHEY and CDR2 as SVGEGT.

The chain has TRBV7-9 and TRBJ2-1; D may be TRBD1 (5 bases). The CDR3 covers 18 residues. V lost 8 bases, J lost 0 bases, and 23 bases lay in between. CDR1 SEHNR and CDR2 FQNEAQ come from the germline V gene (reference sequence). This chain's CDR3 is CASDPRFLGASSYNEQFF. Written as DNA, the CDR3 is TGTGCCAGCGACCCCAGGTTTTTAGGGGCGAGCTCCTACAATGAGCAGTTCTTC.